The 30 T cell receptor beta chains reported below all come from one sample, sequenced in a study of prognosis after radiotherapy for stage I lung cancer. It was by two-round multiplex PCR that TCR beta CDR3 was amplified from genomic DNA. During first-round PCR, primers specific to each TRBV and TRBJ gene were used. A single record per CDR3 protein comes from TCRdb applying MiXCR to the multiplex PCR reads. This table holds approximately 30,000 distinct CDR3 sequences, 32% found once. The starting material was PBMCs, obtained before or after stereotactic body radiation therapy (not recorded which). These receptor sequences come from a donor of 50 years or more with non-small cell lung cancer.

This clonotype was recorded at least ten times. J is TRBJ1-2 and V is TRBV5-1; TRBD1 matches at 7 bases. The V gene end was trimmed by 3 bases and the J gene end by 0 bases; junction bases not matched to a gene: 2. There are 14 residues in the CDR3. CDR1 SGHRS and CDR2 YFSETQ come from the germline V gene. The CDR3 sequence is CASSSGTANYGYTF. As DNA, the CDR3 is TGCGCCAGCAGCTCCGGGACAGCTAACTATGGCTACACCTTC.

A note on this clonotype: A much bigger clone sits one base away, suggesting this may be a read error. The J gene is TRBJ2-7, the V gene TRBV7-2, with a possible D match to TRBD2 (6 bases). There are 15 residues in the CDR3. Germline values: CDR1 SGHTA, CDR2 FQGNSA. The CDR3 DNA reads TGTGCCAGCAGCTTATTGCTAGCGTCCTCCTATGAGCAGTACTTC. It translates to CASSLLLASSYEQYF.

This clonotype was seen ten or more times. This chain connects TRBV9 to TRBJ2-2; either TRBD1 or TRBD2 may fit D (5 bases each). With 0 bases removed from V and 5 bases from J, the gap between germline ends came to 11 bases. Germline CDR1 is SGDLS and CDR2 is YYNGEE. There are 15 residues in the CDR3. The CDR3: CASSVADWGTGELFF. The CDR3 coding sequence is TGTGCCAGCAGCGTAGCGGACTGGGGGACCGGGGAGCTGTTTTTT.

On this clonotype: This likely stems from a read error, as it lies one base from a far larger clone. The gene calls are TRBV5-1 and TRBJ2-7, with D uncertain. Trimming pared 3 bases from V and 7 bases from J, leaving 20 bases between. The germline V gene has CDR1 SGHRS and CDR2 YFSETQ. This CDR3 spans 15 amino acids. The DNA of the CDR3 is TGCGCCAGCAGCTCCTATAAAAGCTCCTACAATGAGCAGTACTTC. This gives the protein CASSSYKSSYNEQYF.

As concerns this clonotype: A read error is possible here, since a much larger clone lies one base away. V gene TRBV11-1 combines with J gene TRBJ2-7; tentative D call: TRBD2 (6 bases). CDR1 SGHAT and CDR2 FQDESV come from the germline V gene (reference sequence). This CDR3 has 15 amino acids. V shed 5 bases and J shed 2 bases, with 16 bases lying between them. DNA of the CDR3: TGTGCCAGCAGCGCGAGGACTATCGGGGCCTACGAGCAGTACTTC. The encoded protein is CASSARTIGAYEQYF.

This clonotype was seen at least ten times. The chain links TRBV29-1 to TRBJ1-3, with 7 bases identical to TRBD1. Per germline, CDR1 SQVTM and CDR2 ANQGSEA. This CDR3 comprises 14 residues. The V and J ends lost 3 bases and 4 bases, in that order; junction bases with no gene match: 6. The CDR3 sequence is CSVEKQGTGNTIYF. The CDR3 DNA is TGCAGCGTTGAGAAACAGGGGACCGGAAACACCATATATTTT.

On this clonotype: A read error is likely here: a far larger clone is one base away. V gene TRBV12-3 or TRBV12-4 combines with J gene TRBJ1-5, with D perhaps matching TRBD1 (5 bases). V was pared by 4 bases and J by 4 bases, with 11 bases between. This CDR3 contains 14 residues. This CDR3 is CASSWGGGNQPQHF. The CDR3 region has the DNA TGTGCCAGCAGTTGGGGGGGAGGAAATCAGCCCCAGCATTTT.

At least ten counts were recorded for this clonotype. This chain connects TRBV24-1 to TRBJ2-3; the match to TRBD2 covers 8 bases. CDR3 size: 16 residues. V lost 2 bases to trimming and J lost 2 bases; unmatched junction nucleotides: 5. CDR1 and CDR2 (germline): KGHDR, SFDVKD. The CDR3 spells CATSDSQRGTTDTQYF. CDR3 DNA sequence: TGTGCCACCAGTGATTCCCAGCGGGGGACCACAGATACGCAGTATTTT.

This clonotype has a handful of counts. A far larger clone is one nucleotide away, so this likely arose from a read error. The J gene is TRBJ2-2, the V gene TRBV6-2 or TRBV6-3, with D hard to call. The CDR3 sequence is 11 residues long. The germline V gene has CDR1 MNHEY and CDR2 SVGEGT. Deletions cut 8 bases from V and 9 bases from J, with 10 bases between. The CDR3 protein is CASRTNWELFF. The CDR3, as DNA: TGTGCCAGCCGAACCAATTGGGAGCTGTTTTTT.

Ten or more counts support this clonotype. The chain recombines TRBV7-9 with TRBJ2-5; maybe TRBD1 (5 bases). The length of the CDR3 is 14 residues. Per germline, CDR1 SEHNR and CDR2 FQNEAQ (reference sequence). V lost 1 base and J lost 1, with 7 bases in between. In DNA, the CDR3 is TGTGCCAGCAGCTTAGTAGGGGCCCAAGAGACCCAGTACTTC. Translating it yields CASSLVGAQETQYF.

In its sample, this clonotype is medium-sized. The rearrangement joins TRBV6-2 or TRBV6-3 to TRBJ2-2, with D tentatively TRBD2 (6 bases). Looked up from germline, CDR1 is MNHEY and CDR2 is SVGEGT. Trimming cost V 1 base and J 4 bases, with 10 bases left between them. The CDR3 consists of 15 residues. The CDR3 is CASSYLGGGTGELFF. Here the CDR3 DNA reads TGTGCCAGCAGTTACTTGGGGGGAGGCACCGGGGAGCTGTTTTTT.

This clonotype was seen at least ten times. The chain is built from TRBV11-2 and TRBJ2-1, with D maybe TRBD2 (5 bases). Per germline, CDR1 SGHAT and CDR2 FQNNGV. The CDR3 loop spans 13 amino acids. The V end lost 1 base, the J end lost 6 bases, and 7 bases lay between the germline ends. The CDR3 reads CASSLGLANEQFF. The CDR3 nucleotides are TGTGCCAGCAGCTTAGGGCTAGCCAATGAGCAGTTCTTC.

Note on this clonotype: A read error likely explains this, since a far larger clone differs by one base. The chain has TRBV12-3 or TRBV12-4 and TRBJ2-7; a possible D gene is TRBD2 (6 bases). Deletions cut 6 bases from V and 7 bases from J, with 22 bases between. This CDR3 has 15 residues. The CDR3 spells CASSLARLVYNEQYF. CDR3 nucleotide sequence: TGTGCCAGCAGCCTTGCGAGACTAGTATACAATGAGCAGTACTTC.

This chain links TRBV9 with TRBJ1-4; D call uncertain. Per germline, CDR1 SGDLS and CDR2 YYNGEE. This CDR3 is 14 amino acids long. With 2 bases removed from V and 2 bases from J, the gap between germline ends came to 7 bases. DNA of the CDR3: TGTGCCAGCAGCGTGGACTGGACTAATGAAAAACTGTTTTTT. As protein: CASSVDWTNEKLFF.

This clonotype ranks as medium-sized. CDR3 region: CASSQPGQVTYEQYF. The CDR3 bases are TGTGCCAGCAGTCAACCGGGACAGGTAACCTACGAGCAGTACTTC. V usage is TRBV12-3 or TRBV12-4 and J usage is TRBJ2-7; TRBD1 matches 8 bases. The CDR3 loop spans 15 amino acids. Losses at the gene ends were 5 bases for V and 2 bases for J; bases not matched to a gene: 8.

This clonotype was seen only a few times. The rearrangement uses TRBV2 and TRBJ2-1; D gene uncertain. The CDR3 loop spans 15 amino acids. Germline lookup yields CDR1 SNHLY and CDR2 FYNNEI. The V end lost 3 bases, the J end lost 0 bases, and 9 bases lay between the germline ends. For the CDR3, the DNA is TGTGCCAGCAGTGAGACAAGGAGCTCCTACAATGAGCAGTTCTTC. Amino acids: CASSETRSSYNEQFF.

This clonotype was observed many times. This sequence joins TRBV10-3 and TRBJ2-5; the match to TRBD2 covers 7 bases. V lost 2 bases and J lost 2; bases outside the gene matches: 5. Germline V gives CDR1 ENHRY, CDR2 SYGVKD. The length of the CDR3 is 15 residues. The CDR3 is CAISEIGRGQETQYF. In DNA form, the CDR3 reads TGTGCCATCAGTGAGATAGGGAGGGGTCAAGAGACCCAGTACTTC.

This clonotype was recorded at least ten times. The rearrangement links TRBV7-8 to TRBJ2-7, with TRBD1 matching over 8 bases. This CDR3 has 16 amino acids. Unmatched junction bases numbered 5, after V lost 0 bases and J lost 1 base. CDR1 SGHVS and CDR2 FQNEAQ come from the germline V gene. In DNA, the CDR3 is TGTGCCAGCAGCTTAGCGCCCTGGACAGGGTCCTACGAGCAGTACTTC. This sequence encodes CASSLAPWTGSYEQYF.

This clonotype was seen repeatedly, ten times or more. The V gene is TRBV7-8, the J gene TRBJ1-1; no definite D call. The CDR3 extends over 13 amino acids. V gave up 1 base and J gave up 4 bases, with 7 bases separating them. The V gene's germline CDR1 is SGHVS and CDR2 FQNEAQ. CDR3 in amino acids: CASSLGLVTEAFF. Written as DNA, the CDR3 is TGTGCCAGCAGCTTAGGTCTCGTCACTGAAGCTTTCTTT. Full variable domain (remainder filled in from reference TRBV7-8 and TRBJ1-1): GAGVSQSPRYKVAKRGQDVALRCDPISGHVSLFWYQQALGQGPEFLTYFQNEAQLDKSGLPSDRFFAERPEGSVSTLKIQRTQQEDSAVYLCASSLGLVTEAFFGQGTRLTVV.

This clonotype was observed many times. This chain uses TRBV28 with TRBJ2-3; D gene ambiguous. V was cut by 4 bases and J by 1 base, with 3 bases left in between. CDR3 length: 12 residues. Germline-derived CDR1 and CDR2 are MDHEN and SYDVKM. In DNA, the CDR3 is TGTGCCAGCAGTTGGGGCACAGATACGCAGTATTTT. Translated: CASSWGTDTQYF.

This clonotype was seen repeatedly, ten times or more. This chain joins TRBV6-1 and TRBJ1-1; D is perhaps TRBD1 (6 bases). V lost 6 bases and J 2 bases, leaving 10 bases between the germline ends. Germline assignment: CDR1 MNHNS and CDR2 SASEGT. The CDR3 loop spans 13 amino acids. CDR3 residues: CASSRTVNTEAFF. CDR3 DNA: TGTGCCAGCAGCCGGACAGTTAACACTGAAGCTTTCTTT.

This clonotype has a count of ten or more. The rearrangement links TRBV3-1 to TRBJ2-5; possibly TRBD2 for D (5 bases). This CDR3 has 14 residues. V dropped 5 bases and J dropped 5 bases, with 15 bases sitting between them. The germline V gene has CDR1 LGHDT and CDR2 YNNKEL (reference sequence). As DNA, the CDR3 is TGTGCCAGCAGCTCGGGGTCATACCGGGAGACCCAGTACTTC. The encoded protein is CASSSGSYRETQYF.

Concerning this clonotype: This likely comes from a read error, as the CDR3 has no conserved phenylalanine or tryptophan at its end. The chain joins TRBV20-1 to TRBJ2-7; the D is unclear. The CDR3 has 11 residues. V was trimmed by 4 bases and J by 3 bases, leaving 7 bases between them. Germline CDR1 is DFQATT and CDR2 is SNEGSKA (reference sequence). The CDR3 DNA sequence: TGCAGTGCTAAGAAGAACTACGAGCAGTACTTA. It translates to CSAKKNYEQYL.

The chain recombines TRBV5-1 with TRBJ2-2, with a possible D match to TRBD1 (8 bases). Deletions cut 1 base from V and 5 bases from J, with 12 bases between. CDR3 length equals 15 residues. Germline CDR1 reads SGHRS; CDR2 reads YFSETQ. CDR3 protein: CASSLLQGGTGELFF. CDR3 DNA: TGCGCCAGCAGCTTGTTACAGGGGGGGACCGGGGAGCTGTTTTTT.

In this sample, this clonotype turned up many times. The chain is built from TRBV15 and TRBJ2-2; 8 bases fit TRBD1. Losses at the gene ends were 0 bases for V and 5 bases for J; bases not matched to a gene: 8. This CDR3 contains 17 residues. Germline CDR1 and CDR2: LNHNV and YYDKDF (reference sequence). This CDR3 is CATSRDGGQGFTGELFF. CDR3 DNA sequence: TGTGCCACCAGCAGAGATGGCGGACAGGGATTTACCGGGGAGCTGTTTTTT.

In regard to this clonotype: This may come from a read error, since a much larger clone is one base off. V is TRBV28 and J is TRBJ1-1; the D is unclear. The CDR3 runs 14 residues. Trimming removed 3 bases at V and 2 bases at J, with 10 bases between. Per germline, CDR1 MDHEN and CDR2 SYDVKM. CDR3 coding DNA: TGTGCCAGCAGTTTGTGGCAGATTAACACTGAAGCTTTCTTT. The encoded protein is CASSLWQINTEAFF.

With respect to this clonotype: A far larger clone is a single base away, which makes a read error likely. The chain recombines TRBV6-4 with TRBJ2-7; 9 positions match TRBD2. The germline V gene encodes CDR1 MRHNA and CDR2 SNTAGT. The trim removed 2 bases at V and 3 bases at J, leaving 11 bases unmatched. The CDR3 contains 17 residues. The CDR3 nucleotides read TGTGCCAGCAGTGACCGTTCTAGCGGGGATAGCTTCTACGAGCAGTACTTC. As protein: CASSDRSSGDSFYEQYF.

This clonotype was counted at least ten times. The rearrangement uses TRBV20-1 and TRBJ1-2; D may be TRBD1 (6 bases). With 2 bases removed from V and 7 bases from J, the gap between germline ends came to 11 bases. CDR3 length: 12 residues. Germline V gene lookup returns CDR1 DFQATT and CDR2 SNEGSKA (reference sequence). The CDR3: CSARKGTFGYTF. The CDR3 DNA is TGCAGTGCTAGAAAAGGGACATTTGGCTACACCTTC.

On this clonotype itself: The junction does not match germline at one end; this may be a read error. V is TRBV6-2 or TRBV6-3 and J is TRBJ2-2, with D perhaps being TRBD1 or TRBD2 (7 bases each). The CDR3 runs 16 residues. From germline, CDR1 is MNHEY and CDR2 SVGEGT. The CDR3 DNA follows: TGTGCCAGCAGTCCCAGGGGGGGCGTCAAAACCGTGGAGCTGTCTTTT. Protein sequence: CASSPRGGVKTVELSF.

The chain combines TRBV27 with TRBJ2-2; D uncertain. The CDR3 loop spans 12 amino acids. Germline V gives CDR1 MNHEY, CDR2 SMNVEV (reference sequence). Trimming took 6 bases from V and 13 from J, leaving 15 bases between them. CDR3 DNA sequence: TGTGCCAGCAGCTGGAGCACCGTGGGGCTGTTTTTT. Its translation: CASSWSTVGLFF.